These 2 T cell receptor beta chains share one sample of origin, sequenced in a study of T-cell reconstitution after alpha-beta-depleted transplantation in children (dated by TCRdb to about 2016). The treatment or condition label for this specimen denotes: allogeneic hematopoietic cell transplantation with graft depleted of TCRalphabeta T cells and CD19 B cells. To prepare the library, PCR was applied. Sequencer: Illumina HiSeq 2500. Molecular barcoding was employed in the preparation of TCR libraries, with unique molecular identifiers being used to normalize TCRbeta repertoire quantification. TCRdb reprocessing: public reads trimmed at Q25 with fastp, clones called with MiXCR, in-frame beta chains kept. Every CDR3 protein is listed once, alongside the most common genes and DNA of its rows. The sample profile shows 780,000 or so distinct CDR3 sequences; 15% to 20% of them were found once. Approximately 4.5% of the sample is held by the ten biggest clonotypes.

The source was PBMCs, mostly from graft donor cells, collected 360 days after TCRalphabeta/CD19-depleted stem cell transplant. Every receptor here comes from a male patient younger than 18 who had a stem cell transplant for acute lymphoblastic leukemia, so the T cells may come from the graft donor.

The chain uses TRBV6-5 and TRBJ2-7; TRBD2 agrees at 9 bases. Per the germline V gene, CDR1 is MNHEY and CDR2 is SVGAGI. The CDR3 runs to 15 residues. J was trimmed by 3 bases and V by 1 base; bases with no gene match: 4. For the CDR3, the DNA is TGTGCCAGCAGTTACTTAGCGGGAGATAGCTACGAGCAGTACTTC. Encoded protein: CASSYLAGDSYEQYF.

The CDR3 DNA reads as TGTGCCAGCAGCCTCGGGACCAGGGGCTACGAGCAGTACTTC. It encodes CASSLGTRGYEQYF. The rearrangement joins TRBV16 to TRBJ2-7; the D gene is possibly TRBD1 (6 bases). Trimming left V 4 bases short and J 3 bases short, with 13 bases between. CDR3 length: 14 residues. CDR1 is KGHSY, CDR2 FQNENV, per germline.